These 9 T cell receptor beta chains share one sample of origin, sequenced in a study of memory CD4+ T cells and cytomegalovirus serostatus. Single viable CD3+CD4+CD8-CD45RO+ cells were sorted as the memory CD4+ T cells. Repertoires were generated with immunoSEQ multiplex PCR, while TCRdb's copy carries only in-frame clones and drops some. The table has approximately 49,000 clones, under 85% seen once. Sequenced material: memory CD4+ T cells from blood. Every receptor here comes from an adult in good health and CMV-seronegative.

The rearrangement links TRBV7-9 to TRBJ1-2; D unclear. The V gene's germline CDR1 is SEHNR and CDR2 FQNEAQ (reference sequence). The CDR3 is 14 amino acids. The V end lost 6 bases, the J end lost 2 bases, and 13 bases lay between the germline ends. CDR3 protein: CASRSVRGNYGYTF. The DNA of the CDR3 is TGTGCCAGCAGATCCGTCCGGGGAAACTATGGCTACACCTTC.

V usage is TRBV5-5 and J usage is TRBJ2-7; no firm D call. The germline V gene encodes CDR1 SGHKS and CDR2 YYEKEE (reference sequence). Trimming removed 6 bases from V and 1 base from J, with 11 bases in between. There are 13 residues in the CDR3. The CDR3: CASNFKESYEQYF. CDR3 sequence (DNA): TGTGCCAGCAACTTCAAGGAATCCTACGAGCAGTACTTC. The variable domain in full, with the rest retrieved from reference TRBV5-5 and TRBJ2-7, is DAGVTQSPTHLIKTRGQQVTLRCSPISGHKSVSWYQQVLGQGPQFIFQYYEKEERGRGNFPDRFSARQFPNYSSELNVNALLLGDSALYLCASNFKESYEQYFGPGTRLTVT.

The CDR3 region is CASSLGPGRAYEQYF. The CDR3, as DNA: TGCGCCAGCAGCTTGGGTCCCGGCCGGGCCTACGAGCAGTACTTC. The J gene is TRBJ2-7, the V gene TRBV5-1; the D is unclear. Germline V gene data show CDR1 as SGHRS and CDR2 as YFSETQ. This CDR3 comprises 15 residues. V was shortened by 0 bases and J by 2 bases, with 12 bases between the two germline ends.

V is TRBV5-4 and J is TRBJ2-6, with TRBD1 matching over 9 bases. Germline CDR1 reads SGHNT; CDR2 reads YYREEE (reference sequence). Trimming took 5 bases from V and 2 from J; bases not matched to a gene: 11. CDR3 length equals 18 residues. CDR3 DNA sequence: TGTGCCAGCAGTCGGGGACAGGGAACCACCCCTGGGGCCAACGTCCTGACTTTC. Protein sequence: CASSRGQGTTPGANVLTF.

This chain uses TRBV11-2 with TRBJ2-3; 9 bases fit TRBD2. This CDR3 comprises 14 residues. Trimming took 4 bases from V and 5 from J; bases not matched to a gene: 4. Germline CDR1 SGHAT, CDR2 FQNNGV. The CDR3 DNA follows: TGTGCCAGCAGCTCGACTAGCGGTGGAGATACGCAGTATTTT. Protein product: CASSSTSGGDTQYF.

This clone showed up just once. The chain is built from TRBV5-4 and TRBJ1-2; D possibly corresponds to TRBD1 (5 bases). V lost 3 bases to trimming and J lost 5 bases, with 14 bases between them. The germline V gene has CDR1 SGHNT and CDR2 YYREEE (reference sequence). CDR3 length equals 14 residues. CDR3 protein: CASSSPGRGYGYTF. CDR3 nucleotides: TGTGCCAGCAGCTCCCCGGGACGGGGGTATGGCTACACCTTC.

The rearrangement uses TRBV7-2 and TRBJ2-5, with 10 bases matching TRBD2. CDR1 SGHTA and CDR2 FQGNSA come from the germline V gene. V was clipped by 4 bases and J by 4 bases; unmatched bases: 6. This CDR3 has 15 residues. As DNA, the CDR3 is TGTGCCAGCAGCTCTAAGCGGGGGGGCACAGAGACCCAGTACTTC. Its protein is CASSSKRGGTETQYF.

The sample holds a few counts of this clone. The chain combines TRBV9 with TRBJ1-1; 7 nucleotides align to TRBD1. Germline V CDR1 and CDR2: SGDLS, YYNGEE. The ends lost 0 bases at V and 1 base at J; junction bases unmatched: 12. The CDR3 has 18 residues. Here the CDR3 reads CASSVDGVGGTGNTEAFF. CDR3 bases: TGTGCCAGCAGCGTAGACGGGGTAGGGGGCACTGGGAACACTGAAGCTTTCTTT.

This clone was found many times. The chain has TRBV30 and TRBJ1-2; D might be TRBD1 (6 bases). CDR3 length equals 14 residues. The V end was cut by 3 bases, the J end by 1 base, with 12 bases between. Germline V lookup: CDR1 GTSNPN, CDR2 SVGIG (reference sequence). The CDR3 loop is CAWRWGPSNYGYTF. The CDR3 DNA reads TGTGCCTGGAGGTGGGGGCCTAGTAACTATGGCTACACCTTC. Complete variable domain (other parts from reference TRBV30 and TRBJ1-2): SQTIHQWPATLVQPVGSPLSLECTVEGTSNPNLYWYRQAAGRGLQLLFYSVGIGQISSEVPQNLSASRPQDRQFILSSKKLLLSDSGFYLCAWRWGPSNYGYTFGSGTRLTVV.